The next 4 T cell receptor beta chains were all read from a single sample in a study of blood T cell repertoires in COVID-19. Profiling relied on immunoSEQ multiplex PCR, and the TCRdb table lists in-frame clones only, not all of them. The sample includes tens of thousands of clones, about four fifths of them seen just once. Specimen: peripheral blood. These receptor sequences come from a man in his 70s who had recovered from COVID-19.

The rearrangement links TRBV27 to TRBJ2-7; TRBD1 is a possible D gene (5 bases). The CDR3 is 12 residues long. Germline CDR1 is MNHEY and CDR2 is SMNVEV (reference sequence). V lost 4 bases to trimming and J lost 6 bases, with 10 bases between them. The CDR3 here is CASSSGYREQYF. The CDR3 nucleotides read TGTGCCAGCAGTTCAGGGTATCGCGAGCAGTACTTC.

Details on this clone: Other DNA sequences of this sample code for an identical CDR3. The rearrangement joins TRBV9 to TRBJ2-5; TRBD1 agrees at 9 bases. The germline CDR1 and CDR2 sequences are SGDLS and YYNGEE. The CDR3 has 14 residues. V shed 2 bases, J shed 2 bases, and the junction held 1 base outside the gene matches. The CDR3 sequence is CASSVGQGQETQYF. As DNA, the CDR3 is TGTGCCAGCAGCGTTGGACAGGGGCAAGAGACCCAGTACTTC.

This clone was seen once. V and J are TRBV10-3 and TRBJ1-6; 7 bases match TRBD1. CDR3 length: 14 residues. The germline V gene has CDR1 ENHRY and CDR2 SYGVKD. With V trimmed by 4 bases and J by 7 bases, 4 bases remained unmatched. CDR3 in amino acids: CAISVGTDNSPLHF. For the CDR3, the DNA is TGTGCCATCAGTGTCGGGACAGACAATTCACCCCTCCACTTT.

The J gene is TRBJ2-7, the V gene TRBV9; D ambiguous. This CDR3 region has 14 residues. The V gene lost 4 bases and the J gene lost 4 bases, with 15 bases spanning the gap. Germline lookup yields CDR1 SGDLS and CDR2 YYNGEE. CDR3 sequence: CASSPRMDLYEQYF. The DNA of the CDR3 is TGTGCCAGCAGCCCTAGGATGGATCTGTACGAGCAGTACTTC.